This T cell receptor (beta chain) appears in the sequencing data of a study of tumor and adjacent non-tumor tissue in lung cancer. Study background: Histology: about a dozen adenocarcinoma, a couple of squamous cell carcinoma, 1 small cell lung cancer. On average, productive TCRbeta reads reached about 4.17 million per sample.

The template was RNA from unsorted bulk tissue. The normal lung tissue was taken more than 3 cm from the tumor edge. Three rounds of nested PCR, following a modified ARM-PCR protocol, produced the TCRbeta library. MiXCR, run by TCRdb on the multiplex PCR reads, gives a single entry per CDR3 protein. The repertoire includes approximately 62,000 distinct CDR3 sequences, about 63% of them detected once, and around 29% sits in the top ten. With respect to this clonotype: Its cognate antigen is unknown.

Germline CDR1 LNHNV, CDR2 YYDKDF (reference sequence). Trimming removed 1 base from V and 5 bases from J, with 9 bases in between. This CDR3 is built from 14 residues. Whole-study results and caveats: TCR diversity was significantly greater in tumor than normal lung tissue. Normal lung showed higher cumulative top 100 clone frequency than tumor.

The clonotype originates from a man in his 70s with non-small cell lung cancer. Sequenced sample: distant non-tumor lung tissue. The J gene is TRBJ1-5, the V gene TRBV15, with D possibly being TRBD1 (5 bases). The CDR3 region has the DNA TGTGCCACCAGCAGAGGTCAGGGCTATCAGCCCCAGCATTTT. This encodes CATSRGQGYQPQHF.